This TCR beta chain derives from a study of shared clonotypes between healthy human individuals. Germline CDR1 and CDR2: MDHEN and SYDVKM. V was clipped by 5 bases and J by 5 bases; unmatched bases: 12. The CDR3 has 16 amino acids. The repertoire was sequenced with immunoSEQ multiplex PCR; TCRdb's copy has only in-frame clones and lacks some. The top ten hold 1.5% to 2% of the sample, which has about 2.1 million clones, 85% to 95% seen once. Naivety among CD8 cells was defined by CD45RO negativity and positive CCR7 selection, thereby excluding terminally differentiated effector memory CD45RA+ cells. Sequences were obtained from naive CD8+ T cells from PBMCs. This TCR derives from a man between 18 and 29 years old in good health. Some clones in this sample may be carry-over from other donors' samples. The chain employs TRBV28 and TRBJ2-3; TRBD1 matches 8 bases. The CDR3 protein is CASSRATGVGGDTQYF. DNA of the CDR3: TGTGCCAGCAGTCGCGCGACAGGGGTCGGGGGAGATACGCAGTATTTT.